This TCR beta chain was documented in a study of STAT5B mutations in CD4+ large granular lymphocyte leukemia. The study, taken as a whole, reports: TRBV06-family usage was enriched in top patient clones (8/27) versus controls (2/35).

A word on this clone: Its cognate antigen is unknown.

Trimming stripped 5 bases from V and 2 bases from J, with 15 bases between. Germline V lookup: CDR1 SGHVS, CDR2 FQNEAQ. The length of the CDR3 is 16 residues. Only in-frame clones appear in the TCRdb table, and some are missing; sequencing was by immunoSEQ multiplex PCR. The sample holds tens of thousands of clones, 78% seen once. What was sequenced was CD4+ T cells from blood buffy coats. The chain employs TRBV7-8 and TRBJ1-4; D might be TRBD1 (6 bases). This TCR was recovered from a human donor in good health. As DNA, the CDR3 is TGTGCCAGCAGCGTTATTCGGGGGCTCACTAATGAAAAACTGTTTTTT. Translating gives CASSVIRGLTNEKLFF. The full variable domain, completed using reference TRBV7-8 and TRBJ1-4, is GAGVSQSPRYKVAKRGQDVALRCDPISGHVSLFWYQQALGQGPEFLTYFQNEAQLDKSGLPSDRFFAERPEGSVSTLKIQRTQQEDSAVYLCASSVIRGLTNEKLFFGSGTQLSVL.